This is a list of T cell receptor beta chains from one sample in a study of T-cell reconstitution after alpha-beta-depleted transplantation in children. Each CDR3 protein is one row after TCRdb ran MiXCR on the PCR reads. The data show some 440,000 distinct CDR3 sequences, with 15% to 20% seen just once and 25% to 35% held by the top ten. The input for sequencing was PBMCs, mostly from graft donor cells, taken 360 days after TCRalphabeta/CD19-depleted stem cell transplant. The receptors originated from a boy under three years old who had a stem cell transplant for Wiskott-Aldrich syndrome, so the T cells may come from the graft donor. The CDR3 runs from the conserved cysteine through the conserved F or W. A D gene is named only where the DNA matches it firmly. Clone size, where shown, is once, few, many, or a class for clones that have expanded.

D gene: -; V gene: TRBV24-1; J gene: TRBJ2-1; clone size: few; CDR3 DNA: TGTGCCACCAGTGATTTGGCCCCTGGGATCGTCTCCTACAATGAGCAGTTCTTC; CDR3 protein: CATSDLAPGIVSYNEQFF
D gene: TRBD1; V gene: TRBV5-6; J gene: TRBJ2-1; clone size: few; CDR3 DNA: TGTGCCAGCAGCTTCCCGGACAGGGAGAGGGTTCATGAGCAGTTCTTC; CDR3 protein: CASSFPDRERVHEQFF
D gene: TRBD2; V gene: TRBV11-2; J gene: TRBJ2-2; clone size: many; CDR3 DNA: TGTGCCAGCAGCCCCAGACTAGCGGGTAACACCGGGGAGCTGTTTTTT; CDR3 protein: CASSPRLAGNTGELFF
D gene: -; V gene: TRBV20-1; J gene: TRBJ1-1; clone size: -; CDR3 DNA: TGCAGTGCTAGAGATAGGGGGAAGGGGCGGACTGAAGCTTTCTTT; CDR3 protein: CSARDRGKGRTEAFF
D gene: -; V gene: TRBV27; J gene: TRBJ2-3; clone size: many; CDR3 DNA: TGTGCCAGCGCCACTCGAGAGGCATTCACAGATACGCAGTATTTT; CDR3 protein: CASATREAFTDTQYF
D gene: TRBD2; V gene: TRBV12-3/TRBV12-4; J gene: TRBJ2-3; clone size: many; CDR3 DNA: TGTGCCAGCAGTTTAGCCCTCCGCCGCGGGAGGACAGATACGCAGTATTTT; CDR3 protein: CASSLALRRGRTDTQYF
D gene: -; V gene: TRBV12-3/TRBV12-4; J gene: TRBJ2-1; clone size: few; CDR3 DNA: TGTGCCAGCAGTTTAGCGCTCTATGAGCAGTTCTTC; CDR3 protein: CASSLALYEQFF
D gene: TRBD1; V gene: TRBV28; J gene: TRBJ2-4; clone size: -; CDR3 DNA: TGTGCCAGCAGTTTGGGACAGGGGTTGACCAAAAACATTCAGTACTTC; CDR3 protein: CASSLGQGLTKNIQYF
D gene: -; V gene: TRBV18; J gene: TRBJ2-7; clone size: few; CDR3 DNA: TGTGCCAGCTCACCACCGCCGGGAAGCTACGAGCAGTACTTC; CDR3 protein: CASSPPPGSYEQYF
D gene: TRBD2; V gene: TRBV12-3/TRBV12-4; J gene: TRBJ2-1; clone size: many; CDR3 DNA: TGTGCCAGCACCCCCCGGGTAGCGGGGGGTAATGAGCAGTTCTTC; CDR3 protein: CASTPRVAGGNEQFF
D gene: -; V gene: TRBV12-3/TRBV12-4; J gene: TRBJ1-5; clone size: few; CDR3 DNA: TGTGCCAGCAGTCCCCGGTGGAACAGCAATCAGCCCCAGCATTTT; CDR3 protein: CASSPRWNSNQPQHF
D gene: -; V gene: TRBV15; J gene: TRBJ2-7; clone size: -; CDR3 DNA: TGTGCCACCAGCAGAGATTTAGAGTTCTACGAGCAGTACTTC; CDR3 protein: CATSRDLEFYEQYF
D gene: -; V gene: TRBV29-1; J gene: TRBJ2-1; clone size: -; CDR3 DNA: TGCAGCGTTGAATCTGGGGGGCGCAGATACAATGAGCAGTTCTTC; CDR3 protein: CSVESGGRRYNEQFF
D gene: -; V gene: TRBV24-1; J gene: TRBJ2-1; clone size: -; CDR3 DNA: TGTGCCACCAGTGATTTGTTTGCGGGCAGCTCCTACAATGAGCAGTTCTTC; CDR3 protein: CATSDLFAGSSYNEQFF
D gene: -; V gene: TRBV29-1; J gene: TRBJ2-3; clone size: -; CDR3 DNA: TGCAGCGTTGAACTCATACTCAGGGGAGGCACAGATACGCAGTATTTT; CDR3 protein: CSVELILRGGTDTQYF
D gene: TRBD1; V gene: TRBV10-3; J gene: TRBJ1-2; clone size: few; CDR3 DNA: TGTGCCATCAGGAACACAGGGGATGATGGCTACACCTTC; CDR3 protein: CAIRNTGDDGYTF
D gene: -; V gene: TRBV12-3/TRBV12-4; J gene: TRBJ1-4; clone size: few; CDR3 DNA: TGTGCCAGCAGTTTCCTGAGAGGGCTGTACGATGAAAAACTGTTTTTT; CDR3 protein: CASSFLRGLYDEKLFF
D gene: -; V gene: TRBV7-9; J gene: TRBJ1-5; clone size: few; CDR3 DNA: TGTGCCAGCAGCAACGGATGGGTTCAGCCCCAGCATTTT; CDR3 protein: CASSNGWVQPQHF
D gene: TRBD1; V gene: TRBV24-1; J gene: TRBJ2-2; clone size: many; CDR3 DNA: TGTGCCACCAGTGATTGGACAGGGGGGAACACCGGGGAGCTGTTTTTT; CDR3 protein: CATSDWTGGNTGELFF
D gene: -; V gene: TRBV5-1; J gene: TRBJ1-1; clone size: few; CDR3 DNA: TGCGCCAGCAGCCACAGGGCTGCCGCTACAGAAGCTTTCTTT; CDR3 protein: CASSHRAAATEAFF
D gene: TRBD1; V gene: TRBV24-1; J gene: TRBJ2-7; clone size: few; CDR3 DNA: TGTGCCACCAGTGATCACAAGACAGGGAACTACGAGCAGTACTTC; CDR3 protein: CATSDHKTGNYEQYF
D gene: -; V gene: TRBV29-1; J gene: TRBJ2-5; clone size: -; CDR3 DNA: TGCAGCGTTAAGTCGGGAGCTCAAGAGACCCAGTACTTC; CDR3 protein: CSVKSGAQETQYF
D gene: -; V gene: TRBV12-3/TRBV12-4; J gene: TRBJ1-5; clone size: many; CDR3 DNA: TGTGCCAGCAGTTTATTGAGCAATCAGCCCCAGCATTTT; CDR3 protein: CASSLLSNQPQHF
D gene: TRBD1; V gene: TRBV5-1; J gene: TRBJ1-1; clone size: many; CDR3 DNA: TGCGCCAGCAGCTCGGGACAGGGGAGGACTGAAGCTTTCTTT; CDR3 protein: CASSSGQGRTEAFF
D gene: -; V gene: TRBV20-1; J gene: TRBJ1-2; clone size: few; CDR3 DNA: TGCAGTGCTAGAGACCGCTTTAACTATGGCTACACCTTC; CDR3 protein: CSARDRFNYGYTF
D gene: -; V gene: TRBV7-2; J gene: TRBJ2-1; clone size: -; CDR3 DNA: TGTGCCAGCAGCTCTAGGCAGGGACTCAACAATGAGCAGTTCTTC; CDR3 protein: CASSSRQGLNNEQFF
D gene: -; V gene: TRBV5-1; J gene: TRBJ2-1; clone size: -; CDR3 DNA: TGCGCCGGCAGCTGGGGATACAATGAGCAGTTCTTC; CDR3 protein: CAGSWGYNEQFF
D gene: TRBD1; V gene: TRBV7-8; J gene: TRBJ1-1; clone size: many; CDR3 DNA: TGTGCCAGCAGCCGACAGGGGAACACTGAAGCTTTCTTT; CDR3 protein: CASSRQGNTEAFF
D gene: -; V gene: TRBV7-6; J gene: TRBJ2-3; clone size: few; CDR3 DNA: TGTGCCAGCAGCTTAGCTCTCTTTATCGGGGAAACAGATACGCAGTATTTT; CDR3 protein: CASSLALFIGETDTQYF
D gene: -; V gene: TRBV5-1; J gene: TRBJ1-1; clone size: many; CDR3 DNA: TGCGCCAGCAGCTTGGCCGCCCGCACGGGGTACACTGAAGCTTTCTTT; CDR3 protein: CASSLAARTGYTEAFF
D gene: -; V gene: TRBV20-1; J gene: TRBJ2-7; clone size: -; CDR3 DNA: TGCAGTGCTAGAGAATGGAACTACGAGCAGTACTTC; CDR3 protein: CSAREWNYEQYF
D gene: TRBD1; V gene: TRBV4-1; J gene: TRBJ1-4; clone size: -; CDR3 DNA: TGCGCCAGCAGCCAGGTTGGGACAGGGGCAGGAACAAAACTGTTTTTT; CDR3 protein: CASSQVGTGAGTKLFF
D gene: -; V gene: TRBV4-1; J gene: TRBJ1-1; clone size: few; CDR3 DNA: TGCGCCAGCAGCCAAGATGTACGGACACCGAACACTGAAGCTTTCTTT; CDR3 protein: CASSQDVRTPNTEAFF
D gene: -; V gene: TRBV6-2/TRBV6-3; J gene: TRBJ2-1; clone size: many; CDR3 DNA: TGTGCCAGCAGTTACGGGGGGCCCAATGAGCAGTTCTTC; CDR3 protein: CASSYGGPNEQFF
D gene: -; V gene: TRBV12-3/TRBV12-4; J gene: TRBJ2-5; clone size: many; CDR3 DNA: TGTGCCAGCAGTTTTAGGGAGACCCAGTACTTC; CDR3 protein: CASSFRETQYF
D gene: -; V gene: TRBV30; J gene: TRBJ1-2; clone size: few; CDR3 DNA: TGTGCCTGGAGTGGAACCCAGGGTGGCTATGGCTACACCTTC; CDR3 protein: CAWSGTQGGYGYTF
D gene: -; V gene: TRBV18; J gene: TRBJ2-2; clone size: -; CDR3 DNA: TGTGCCAGCTCCTGGACAATGAACACCGGGGAGCTGTTTTTT; CDR3 protein: CASSWTMNTGELFF
D gene: -; V gene: TRBV6-5; J gene: TRBJ2-3; clone size: -; CDR3 DNA: TGTGCCAGCAGTTACTCTAGCGGTGGGCTGGGAGATACGCAGTATTTT; CDR3 protein: CASSYSSGGLGDTQYF
D gene: -; V gene: TRBV4-3; J gene: TRBJ2-3; clone size: -; CDR3 DNA: TGCGCCAGCAGCCAAGTGGGCTCGGGGTCGGCAGATACGCAGTATTTT; CDR3 protein: CASSQVGSGSADTQYF
D gene: -; V gene: TRBV29-1; J gene: TRBJ2-7; clone size: few; CDR3 DNA: TGCAGCGTTCGGACCGATACCTACGAGCAGTACTTC; CDR3 protein: CSVRTDTYEQYF
D gene: TRBD1; V gene: TRBV15; J gene: TRBJ2-5; clone size: few; CDR3 DNA: TGTGCCACCAGCATTGACAGGGGTCGGGAGACCCAGTACTTC; CDR3 protein: CATSIDRGRETQYF
D gene: TRBD2; V gene: TRBV4-2; J gene: TRBJ2-1; clone size: few; CDR3 DNA: TGTGCCAGCAGCCTGGGCGGGAGGGGCAATGAGCAGTTCTTC; CDR3 protein: CASSLGGRGNEQFF
D gene: TRBD2; V gene: TRBV29-1; J gene: TRBJ2-5; clone size: many; CDR3 DNA: TGCAGCGTTGATGGGCGGGGGGGCCTCCGGGAGACCCAGTACTTC; CDR3 protein: CSVDGRGGLRETQYF
D gene: TRBD2; V gene: TRBV20-1; J gene: TRBJ2-1; clone size: -; CDR3 DNA: TGCAGTGCCGGGGGACGGGGGGCCTACAATGAGCAGTTCTTC; CDR3 protein: CSAGGRGAYNEQFF
D gene: -; V gene: TRBV7-2; J gene: TRBJ2-7; clone size: -; CDR3 DNA: TGTGCCAGCAGCTTCCTTGGAGAGGCCTACGAGCAGTACTTC; CDR3 protein: CASSFLGEAYEQYF
D gene: -; V gene: TRBV7-9; J gene: TRBJ2-2; clone size: few; CDR3 DNA: TGTGCTAACCGGGCGTGGGGGAACACCGGGGAGCTGTTTTTT; CDR3 protein: CANRAWGNTGELFF
D gene: -; V gene: TRBV20-1; J gene: TRBJ2-1; clone size: -; CDR3 DNA: TGCAGTGCTAGCAGGCAGGGATTTGATTCGGATGAGCAGTTCTTC; CDR3 protein: CSASRQGFDSDEQFF
D gene: TRBD2; V gene: TRBV28; J gene: TRBJ2-2; clone size: -; CDR3 DNA: TGTGCCAGCCTAGCGGGAGGCAGCACCGGGGAGCTGTTTTTT; CDR3 protein: CASLAGGSTGELFF
D gene: -; V gene: TRBV5-1; J gene: TRBJ2-2; clone size: few; CDR3 DNA: TGCGCCAGCAGCGGTGTTGGGCTACAAGCCGGGGAGCTGTTTTTT; CDR3 protein: CASSGVGLQAGELFF
D gene: -; V gene: TRBV6-5; J gene: TRBJ2-2; clone size: few; CDR3 DNA: TGTGCCAGCAGTTACCCGACAGGTTATCGGGAGCTGTTTTTT; CDR3 protein: CASSYPTGYRELFF
D gene: TRBD2; V gene: TRBV5-1; J gene: TRBJ2-4; clone size: -; CDR3 DNA: TGCGCCAGCAGCTTCTTCCCTCTAGCGGTTGAAAACATTCAGTACTTC; CDR3 protein: CASSFFPLAVENIQYF
D gene: -; V gene: TRBV2; J gene: TRBJ2-2; clone size: -; CDR3 DNA: TGTGCCAGCAGTCATGATACCGGGGAGCTGTTTTTT; CDR3 protein: CASSHDTGELFF
D gene: -; V gene: TRBV4-2; J gene: TRBJ1-5; clone size: few; CDR3 DNA: TGTGCCAGCAGCCAAGTAGGGACGGCCAATCAGCCCCAGCATTTT; CDR3 protein: CASSQVGTANQPQHF